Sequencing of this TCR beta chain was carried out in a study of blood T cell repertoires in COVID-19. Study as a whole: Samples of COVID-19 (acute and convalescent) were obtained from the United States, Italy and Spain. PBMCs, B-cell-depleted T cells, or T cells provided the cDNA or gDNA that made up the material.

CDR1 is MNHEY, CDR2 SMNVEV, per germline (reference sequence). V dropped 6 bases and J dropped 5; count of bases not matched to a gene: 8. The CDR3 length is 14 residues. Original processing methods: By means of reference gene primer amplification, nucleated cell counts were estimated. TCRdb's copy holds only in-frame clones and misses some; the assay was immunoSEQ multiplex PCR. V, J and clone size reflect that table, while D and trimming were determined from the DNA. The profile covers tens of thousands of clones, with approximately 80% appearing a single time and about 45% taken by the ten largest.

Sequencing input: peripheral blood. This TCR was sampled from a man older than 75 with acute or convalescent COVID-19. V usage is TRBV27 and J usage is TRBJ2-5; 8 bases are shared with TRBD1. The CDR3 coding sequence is TGTGCCAGCAGCCCCCGGACAGGGCTGGAGACCCAGTACTTC. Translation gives CASSPRTGLETQYF.